The present T cell receptor beta chain was sequenced within a study of T-cell memory formation after mild COVID-19. Study background: TCR clusters were largely donor specific.

General study results and limits: The finding that pre-infection memory included some responding clones suggested that cross-reactive memory joined. Largely, contracting CD4+ clones fell within CM and EM, and contracting CD8+ clones within EMRA.

This clonotype appeared once. What it binds is not known. Each CDR3 protein gets one entry after TCRdb re-called the 5' RACE reads with MiXCR. The table lists 350,000 to 450,000 distinct CDR3 sequences, approximately 20% of them singletons. V lost 0 bases, J lost 0 bases, and 6 bases lay in between. Per germline, CDR1 GTSNPN and CDR2 SVGIG (reference sequence). The length of the CDR3 is 14 residues. The chain uses TRBV30 and TRBJ1-5; D may be TRBD1 (5 bases). The clonotype originates from an adult woman who had mild COVID-19 (a few samples of this study predate the infection). Cell type and time point are not known. The sample taken for sequencing was PBMCs or a T cell subset sorted from them (not recorded which). CDR3 residues: CAWSVGVSNQPQHF. The CDR3 bases are TGTGCCTGGAGTGTAGGGGTTAGCAATCAGCCCCAGCATTTT.